This T cell receptor (beta chain) is from a study of T cells in localized non-small cell lung cancer. Study conclusions and caveats: In adjacent lung, a median about 50 of the top 100 tumor clones were found. The tumor had only one region sequenced, so heterogeneity remains possible.

Comment on this clone: Its cognate antigen is unknown.

This CDR3 is 15 amino acids long. The ends were cut back, 0 bases at V and 4 bases at J, with 12 bases in the middle. CDR1 is LGHNA, CDR2 YSLEER, per germline. Assay used: immunoSEQ multiplex PCR; TCRdb lists only in-frame clones, some missing. The sample yields tens of thousands of clones, about 90% seen once. The chain has TRBV4-3 and TRBJ1-2, with D possibly TRBD1 on 5 matching bases. The receptor was isolated from a woman aged 35-75 years with stage I lung adenocarcinoma. Specimen: peripheral blood, collected before any cancer treatment. CDR3 in DNA: TGCGCCAGCAGCCAAGAGCAGGGCCTCCTCTATGGCTACACCTTC. This codes for CASSQEQGLLYGYTF.